One and the same sample provided the 22 T cell receptor beta chains below, sequenced in a study of T-cell memory formation after mild COVID-19. From the 5' RACE reads, TCRdb called clonotypes with MiXCR, one entry per CDR3 protein. Of around 310,000 distinct CDR3 sequences listed, around 20% are singletons. Material: PBMCs or a T cell subset sorted from them (not recorded which). These receptors all stem from a man between 18 and 35 years old who had mild COVID-19 (a few samples of this study predate the infection). Cell type and time point are not known.

This chain uses TRBV29-1 with TRBJ1-1; 7 bases align to TRBD1. V was clipped by 3 bases and J by 6 bases; unmatched bases: 10. CDR1 SQVTM and CDR2 ANQGSEA come from the germline V gene. The CDR3 extends over 14 amino acids. CDR3 sequence (DNA): TGCAGCGTTGATGGTCTAGGGGGCTCGGCTGAAGCTTTCTTT. Translating it yields CSVDGLGGSAEAFF.

This clonotype was seen at least ten times. The chain couples TRBV7-9 to TRBJ2-2, with D possibly matching TRBD2 (6 bases). The CDR3 runs 15 residues. Trimming stripped 5 bases from V and 4 bases from J, with 14 bases between. CDR1 SEHNR and CDR2 FQNEAQ come from the germline V gene (reference sequence). CDR3 residues: CASSHSGRGTGELFF. CDR3 nucleotide sequence: TGTGCCAGCAGCCATAGCGGACGAGGCACCGGGGAGCTGTTTTTT. The whole variable domain, filled in from reference TRBV7-9 and TRBJ2-2, reads DTGVSQNPRHKITKRGQNVTFRCDPISEHNRLYWYRQTLGQGPEFLTYFQNEAQLEKSRLLSDRFSAERPKGSFSTLEIQRTEQGDSAMYLCASSHSGRGTGELFFGEGSRLTVL.

This clonotype was found a few times. The CDR3 bases are TGTGCCAGCAGCTTGTCTTTTACGGGGGACCAAGAGACCCAGTACTTC. As protein: CASSLSFTGDQETQYF. The rearrangement uses TRBV5-6 and TRBJ2-5; D might be TRBD2 (6 bases). CDR3 length equals 16 residues. The V gene's germline CDR1 is SGHDT and CDR2 YYEEEE. The V end was cut by 1 base, the J end by 0 bases, with 13 bases between.

The chain employs TRBV6-1 and TRBJ1-6, with D perhaps TRBD1 (5 bases). The CDR3 loop spans 13 amino acids. CDR1 and CDR2 (germline): MNHNS, SASEGT. With 11 bases removed from V and 8 bases from J, the gap between germline ends came to 16 bases. The CDR3 loop reads CAGGEIADSPLHF. The CDR3 DNA sequence: TGTGCCGGAGGGGAGATTGCGGATTCACCCCTCCACTTT.

This clonotype was seen many times. The chain uses TRBV7-6 and TRBJ2-2, with 9 bases that match TRBD2. Germline loops: CDR1 SGHVS, CDR2 FNYEAQ. V lost 5 bases, J lost 8 bases, and 6 bases stayed unmatched. This CDR3 has 14 residues. The CDR3 is CASSAGLAKGELFF. The CDR3 coding sequence is TGTGCCAGCAGCGCCGGACTAGCGAAAGGGGAGCTGTTTTTT.

The chain joins TRBV6-2 or TRBV6-3 to TRBJ2-4; D is unclear. Germline V lookup: CDR1 MNHEY, CDR2 SVGEGT. There are 13 residues in the CDR3. Trimming took 4 bases from V and 9 from J, leaving 13 bases between them. This CDR3 is CASSSHVRLIQYF. CDR3 nucleotides: TGTGCCAGCAGTTCCCATGTAAGGCTCATTCAGTACTTC.

This clonotype was observed at least ten times. The V and J genes are TRBV5-6 and TRBJ1-3, with D possibly TRBD1 on 6 matching bases. Germline values: CDR1 SGHDT, CDR2 YYEEEE. The CDR3 consists of 15 residues. V was trimmed by 3 bases and J by 0 bases, leaving 10 bases between them. The CDR3 DNA reads as TGTGCCAGCAGCTCAACAGGGAGCTCTGGAAACACCATATATTTT. This translates into CASSSTGSSGNTIYF. Full variable domain (outside the CDR3, taken from reference TRBV5-6 and TRBJ1-3): DAGVTQSPTHLIKTRGQQVTLRCSPKSGHDTVSWYQQALGQGPQFIFQYYEEEERQRGNFPDRFSGHQFPNYSSELNVNALLLGDSALYLCASSSTGSSGNTIYFGEGSWLTVV.

The chain is built from TRBV12-3 or TRBV12-4 and TRBJ2-1; unclear D gene. CDR3 size: 14 residues. Trimming stripped 3 bases from V and 7 bases from J, with 13 bases between. CDR3: CASSFFWVGNEQFF. As DNA, the CDR3 is TGTGCCAGCAGTTTTTTTTGGGTGGGGAATGAGCAGTTCTTC.

CDR3: CASSWDRGRGEQFF. CDR3 nucleotides: TGTGCCAGCAGCTGGGACAGGGGGCGGGGTGAGCAGTTCTTC. The rearrangement links TRBV5-6 to TRBJ2-1, with 12 nucleotides matching TRBD1. CDR1 is SGHDT and CDR2 is YYEEEE in the germline V gene. Trimming at V came to 3 bases and at J to 9 bases, leaving 4 bases not matched to a gene. The CDR3 consists of 14 residues. The variable domain in full, with the rest retrieved from reference TRBV5-6 and TRBJ2-1, is DAGVTQSPTHLIKTRGQQVTLRCSPKSGHDTVSWYQQALGQGPQFIFQYYEEEERQRGNFPDRFSGHQFPNYSSELNVNALLLGDSALYLCASSWDRGRGEQFFGPGTRLTVL.

This clonotype was observed a handful of times. The chain combines TRBV7-3 with TRBJ2-1; the match to TRBD1 covers 8 bases. The ends lost 4 bases at V and 0 bases at J; junction bases unmatched: 2. Germline loops: CDR1 SGHTA, CDR2 FQGTGA. The CDR3 is made up of 15 amino acids. The CDR3 coding sequence is TGTGCCAGCAGCTCGGACAGGGCCTCCTACAATGAGCAGTTCTTC. This sequence encodes CASSSDRASYNEQFF.

This clonotype was detected only a few times. The chain uses TRBV10-3 and TRBJ2-2; a possible D gene is TRBD2 (5 bases). Trimming shortened V by 8 bases and J by 8 bases, and 15 bases separated the two germline ends. This CDR3 has 13 residues. Germline V lookup: CDR1 ENHRY, CDR2 SYGVKD. CDR3 in DNA: TGTGCCATCCACGAGGGTAGGGCTGGGGAGCTGTTTTTT. Residues: CAIHEGRAGELFF.

The rearrangement joins TRBV29-1 to TRBJ1-1; tentative D call: TRBD1 (5 bases). CDR1 SQVTM and CDR2 ANQGSEA come from the germline V gene. The CDR3 consists of 13 residues. V shed 5 bases and J shed 5 bases, with 15 bases lying between them. The DNA of the CDR3 is TGCAGCGTTAGACCGTCTGAGGGGACTGAAGCTTTCTTT. It translates to CSVRPSEGTEAFF.

This clonotype was observed a handful of times. The chain is built from TRBV2 and TRBJ2-5; 8 bases match TRBD1. Germline assignment: CDR1 SNHLY and CDR2 FYNNEI. The CDR3 spans 15 residues. V was pared by 2 bases and J by 3 bases, with 5 bases of the junction left unmatched. CDR3 amino acids: CASSESATGEETQYF. CDR3 bases: TGTGCCAGCAGTGAATCAGCGACAGGGGAAGAGACCCAGTACTTC.

Ten or more counts support this clonotype. This sequence joins TRBV18 and TRBJ2-5, with a tentative D call TRBD2 (5 bases). Trimming pared 3 bases from V and 7 bases from J, leaving 24 bases between. The CDR3 extends over 17 amino acids. Per germline, CDR1 KGHSH and CDR2 LQKENI. The CDR3 DNA is TGTGCCAGCTCACCCCCCGGCTGGGGAGCAGGTTCAGGGACCCAGTACTTC. Encoded protein: CASSPPGWGAGSGTQYF.

This chain joins TRBV3-1 and TRBJ2-1; D may be TRBD2 (5 bases). Trimming took 1 base from V and 9 from J, leaving 16 bases between them. Germline V gene lookup returns CDR1 LGHDT and CDR2 YNNKEL (reference sequence). The CDR3 has 15 amino acids. CDR3 nucleotide sequence: TGTGCCAGCAGCCAAGTTCGTATTCGGGGTCTTGAGCAGTTCTTC. This encodes CASSQVRIRGLEQFF.

In this sample, this clonotype turned up many times. The gene calls are TRBV25-1 and TRBJ2-3; D not resolved. The CDR3 extends over 14 amino acids. The germline CDR1 and CDR2 sequences are MGHDK and SYGVNS. V lost 6 bases and J 2 bases, leaving 12 bases between the germline ends. The CDR3 loop reads CASRPQVPTDTQYF. CDR3 coding DNA: TGTGCCAGCAGGCCCCAGGTCCCCACAGATACGCAGTATTTT.

The sample holds a few counts of this clonotype. V and J are TRBV6-5 and TRBJ2-5; D might be TRBD2 (6 bases). Per germline, CDR1 MNHEY and CDR2 SVGAGI. The CDR3 consists of 13 residues. The germline V and J ends were trimmed by 4 bases and 5 bases, with 11 bases remaining between them. CDR3 bases: TGTGCCAGCAGTTCGTGGGGGGAGGAGACCCAGTACTTC. It encodes CASSSWGEETQYF.

This clonotype occurred a few times. The chain combines TRBV7-9 with TRBJ1-2; 10 bases line up with TRBD1. This CDR3 spans 18 amino acids. Germline V gene data show CDR1 as SEHNR and CDR2 as FQNEAQ (reference sequence). V was pared by 5 bases and J by 7 bases, with 19 bases of the junction left unmatched. CDR3 in amino acids: CASSPAPTGGLGRSGYTF. The CDR3 nucleotides read TGTGCCAGCAGCCCCGCCCCGACAGGGGGCCTTGGTCGAAGTGGCTACACCTTC.

Written as DNA, the CDR3 is TGTGCCAGCAGTTCGGACAGGTCGGATGAAAAACTGTTTTTT. This codes for CASSSDRSDEKLFF. The chain combines TRBV6-5 with TRBJ1-4; 7 bases are shared with TRBD1. The CDR3 has 14 residues. The germline gives CDR1 MNHEY, CDR2 SVGAGI. V shed 4 bases and J 6 bases; nucleotides not matched to a gene: 5.

This clonotype appeared a few times. This chain connects TRBV3-1 to TRBJ2-2; 7 nucleotides align to TRBD2. The V gene's germline CDR1 is LGHDT and CDR2 YNNKEL (reference sequence). The CDR3 has 15 residues. Unmatched junction bases numbered 10, after V lost 5 bases and J lost 7 bases. DNA for the CDR3: TGTGCCAGCAGCTACGCGAGCGGGGCGATCGGGGAGCTGTTTTTT. Residues: CASSYASGAIGELFF.

This clonotype appeared a few times. The genes are TRBV7-2 and TRBJ1-6; D perhaps matches TRBD1 (6 bases). This CDR3 is 14 amino acids long. From germline, CDR1 is SGHTA and CDR2 FQGNSA. V gave up 3 bases and J gave up 9 bases, with 12 bases separating them. Here the CDR3 DNA reads TGTGCCAGCAGCTTCAGGCAGGGGTCTTCACCCCTCCACTTT. It specifies CASSFRQGSSPLHF.

V is TRBV10-3 and J is TRBJ2-5; 7 bases fit TRBD1. The J segment lost 2 bases and the V segment lost 6 bases, leaving 3 bases of the junction unmatched. CDR3 size: 13 residues. Germline lookup yields CDR1 ENHRY and CDR2 SYGVKD. The CDR3: CAISGTVQETQYF. CDR3 DNA sequence: TGTGCCATCAGCGGGACAGTTCAAGAGACCCAGTACTTC.